This T cell receptor beta chain came from a study of T cell repertoires in cytomegalovirus infection. Looking at the study overall: Both a matching HLA type and CMV infection were indicated by public TCR beta signatures.

One entry per CDR3 protein results from TCRdb running MiXCR on the reads. The table lists 150,000 to 200,000 distinct CDR3 sequences, approximately 30% of them singletons. V lost 6 bases, J lost 1 base, and 8 bases stayed unmatched. The CDR3 has 15 amino acids. The clonotype comes from a human donor in good health (CMV status not recorded). Some clones in this sample may be carry-over from other donors' samples. This sequence joins TRBV12-3 or TRBV12-4 and TRBJ1-2; 7 bases fit TRBD1. Sequenced sample: PBMCs. The CDR3 spells CASRPGDSFNYGYTF. CDR3 bases: TGTGCCAGCAGACCTGGGGACAGCTTTAACTATGGCTACACCTTC.